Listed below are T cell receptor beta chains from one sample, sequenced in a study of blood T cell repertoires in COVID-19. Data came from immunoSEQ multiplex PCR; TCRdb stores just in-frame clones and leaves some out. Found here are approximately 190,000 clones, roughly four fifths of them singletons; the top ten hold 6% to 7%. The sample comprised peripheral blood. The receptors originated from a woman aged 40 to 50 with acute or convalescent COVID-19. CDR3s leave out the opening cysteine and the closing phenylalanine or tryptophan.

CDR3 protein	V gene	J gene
ASSLARLPGQGSIDYGYT	TRBV7-8	TRBJ1-2
ASELSGGYNEQF	TRBV6-6	TRBJ2-1
ASSSQGAGGNTIY	TRBV5-4	TRBJ1-3
ASSPSGARELF	TRBV12-3/TRBV12-4	TRBJ2-2
ASSPGGTSTDTQY	TRBV5-1	TRBJ2-3
ASTLPPGQRY	TRBV23-1	TRBJ2-7
ASSYVQGWVGNTIY	TRBV6-6	TRBJ1-3
ASSEAGRTGNHEQY	TRBV2	TRBJ2-7
ASSFPLREGPETQY	TRBV5-4	TRBJ2-5
ASSGNSGSNTGELF	TRBV10-1	TRBJ2-2
ATSAQDRQPDSYT	TRBV24-1	TRBJ1-2
ASTKGGGSYEQY	TRBV3-1/TRBV3-2	TRBJ2-7
ASSWTVRGGYT	TRBV12-3/TRBV12-4	TRBJ1-2
ASSPPGRGYT	TRBV28	TRBJ1-2
ASAGTPAYNEQF	TRBV10-3	TRBJ2-1
ATGRGGTYNEQF	TRBV6-4	TRBJ2-1
ASRTEGGLETQY	TRBV6-5	TRBJ2-5
SVGVRQGRLGNTEAF	TRBV29-1	TRBJ1-1
ASSPGQGRQPQH	TRBV6-5	TRBJ1-5
ASSVEGVYTEAF	TRBV9	TRBJ1-1
ASSLVPIAGSTYEQF	TRBV7-2	TRBJ2-1
ASRLYNEQF	TRBV27	TRBJ2-1
ASSTSAGGYQPQH	TRBV16	TRBJ1-5
ATSGGEGTEAF	TRBV15	TRBJ1-1
ASSLVPGGSSYEQY	TRBV5-1	TRBJ2-7
ASSLTQAGDNYGYT	TRBV27	TRBJ1-2
ASSWGVTSGGINEQF	TRBV5-6	TRBJ2-1